This T cell receptor beta chain was captured in a study of shared clonotypes between healthy human individuals. Whole-study findings and limits: The study found about 5% of naive CD4 clonotypes shared across a handful of donors. It was expected that sequencing depth would affect clonotype sharing among donors. As a rule, naive subsets had a larger estimated richness than memory subsets.

This CDR3 contains 16 residues. Per germline, CDR1 LNHDA and CDR2 SQIVND (reference sequence). The ends lost 5 bases at V and 1 base at J; junction bases unmatched: 7. Measured with immunoSEQ multiplex PCR; TCRdb has only the in-frame clones, and not every one. The sample carries about 1.4 million clones, over 95% recorded once. The authors divided CD4+ cells into CD45RA+ naive and CD45RA-negative memory subsets. For this clone: Antigen unknown.

This rearrangement joins TRBV19 to TRBJ1-3, with 8 bases that match TRBD1. This TCR came from a man younger than 45 in good health. Sequenced sample: naive CD4+ T cells sorted from blood. Specified subset: CD45RA+ positively selected. The CDR3 DNA follows: TGTGCCAGTAGTCCGGACAGGGTATTATCTGGAAACACCATATATTTT. Its protein is CASSPDRVLSGNTIYF. Together with reference TRBV19 and TRBJ1-3, the CDR3 gives the full variable domain: DGGITQSPKYLFRKEGQNVTLSCEQNLNHDAMYWYRQDPGQGLRLIYYSQIVNDFQKGDIAEGYSVSREKKESFPLTVTSAQKNPTAFYLCASSPDRVLSGNTIYFGEGSWLTVV.